These T cell receptor beta chains were read from a single sample in a study of cytomegalovirus exposure and HLA in healthy donors. The method was immunoSEQ multiplex PCR; TCRdb's version includes in-frame clones alone and lacks a portion of them. The table shows 55,000 to 70,000 clones, with roughly 80% occurring only once. The sample taken for sequencing was PBMCs. The source of these receptors is a woman in her thirties or forties in good health and CMV-seronegative. The CDR3 runs from the conserved cysteine through the conserved F or W. The D gene is left open where the match is weak.

NA	TRBJ2-7	TRBV4-3	CASSQESQGLAYEQYF	TGCGCCAGCAGCCAAGAAAGCCAGGGGTTAGCCTACGAGCAGTACTTC
TRBD2	TRBJ2-1	TRBV29-1	CSVDEGLASNEQFF	TGCAGCGTTGACGAGGGACTAGCGTCCAATGAGCAGTTCTTC
TRBD1	TRBJ1-2	TRBV10-3	CAIKSSDRAIYGYTF	TGTGCCATCAAATCTTCGGACAGGGCGATCTATGGCTACACCTTC
TRBD1	TRBJ1-5	TRBV5-1	CASSPRDSSFYSNQPQHF	TGCGCCAGCAGCCCCCGGGACAGTTCTTTCTATAGCAATCAGCCCCAGCATTTT
NA	TRBJ1-5	TRBV16	CASSQLPGNQPQHF	TGTGCCAGCAGCCAATTGCCAGGCAATCAGCCCCAGCATTTT
NA	TRBJ1-1	TRBV6-6	CASSYSLEGSGTEAFF	TGTGCCAGCAGTTACTCGCTCGAGGGATCGGGCACTGAAGCTTTCTTT
TRBD2	TRBJ2-1	TRBV29-1	CSVFGGGSYNEQFF	TGCAGCGTTTTCGGCGGGGGATCCTACAATGAGCAGTTCTTC
TRBD1	TRBJ1-2	TRBV10-1	CASSPGTGIWYGYTF	TGCGCCAGCAGTCCGGGGACAGGGATCTGGTATGGCTACACCTTC
NA	TRBJ2-1	TRBV11-2	CASSSYRVGDNEQFF	TGTGCCAGCAGCTCGTACAGGGTTGGGGACAATGAGCAGTTCTTC
TRBD2	TRBJ2-1	TRBV9	CASSETSVRGNEQFF	TGTGCCAGCAGCGAGACTAGCGTTCGAGGGAATGAGCAGTTCTTC